This T cell receptor beta chain was obtained from a study of T-cell memory formation after mild COVID-19 (dated by TCRdb to 2020 to 2022). Looking at the study overall: Most TCR sequence clusters were specific to one of the two donors. The cohort comprised two young, previously healthy adult volunteers, one female and one male. In two donors, T-cell clones that expanded and contracted after mild COVID-19 were tracked by sequencing TCRalpha and TCRbeta repertoires over time.

PBMCs were isolated by Ficoll-Paque density gradient centrifugation. Overall results and qualifications from the work: Some responding clones were detected in pre-infection memory, suggesting pre-existing cross-reactive memory T cells joined the SARS-CoV-2 response. Clones contracting from day 15 to 85 had balanced CD4/CD8 phenotypes, while a second wave expanding from day 15 to 37 was biased towards CD4+. The second-wave clones that peaked on day 37 were not confirmed to be SARS-CoV-2 specific. The study covered only a couple of mild cases, and larger cohorts including severe cases with pre-infection samples were considered necessary. Contracting CD4+ clones appeared mostly in the CM and EM memory subsets, whereas CD8+ clones were enriched in EMRA.

V is clipped by 4 bases and J by 0 bases, and the sequence between their germline boundaries is 8 bases long. Counted from cysteine to phenylalanine, this CDR3 has 14 amino acids. Only the CDR3 region is kept as DNA, spanning 42 bases read in frame from base 1. The germline V gene supplies CDR1 SGHRS and CDR2 YFSETQ. This clonotype was observed a handful of times. Its antigen remains undetermined. Per-base quality was not reported, and no clone a single base away is much larger than it. The data were produced on an Illumina NovaSeq 6000. TCRalpha and TCRbeta cDNA libraries were built by 5'RACE with constant-segment primers, adding sample barcodes and unique molecular identifiers. RNA was extracted from every sample with Trizol reagent. Libraries were amplified in two PCR steps, with a second sample barcode and Illumina TruSeq adapters added in the second step. Sequencing of the libraries was done on an Illumina NovaSeq, producing 2 x 150 bp paired-end reads. The authors' analysis ran thus. Reads were demultiplexed and collapsed into UMI-guided consensus sequences with migec v1.2.7. Using mixcr v2.1.11, the UMI consensuses were aligned to TRA and TRB V and J templates and assembled into clonotypes. A clonotype was counted as expanded or contracted only if both edgeR and NoisET called the change significant, with noise models trained on biological replicates. edgeR calls used a false discovery rate-adjusted p below 0.01 and a log2 fold-change threshold of 1. PCA with hierarchical clustering of max-normalized trajectories of the 1000 most abundant clonotypes was used as exploratory dynamics analysis. The CD4 or CD8 phenotype of responding clones was assigned using the separately sequenced CD4+ and CD8+ repertoires. Starting from the raw public reads, TCRdb applied fastp trimming at Q25, assembled clones with MiXCR and retained in-frame beta chains. CDR3 protein sequences are deduplicated, and each keeps its most common genes and DNA. TCRdb, not the authors, supplied the V and J calls. This sample holds around 390,000 distinct CDR3 sequences; approximately 16% were observed only once. The top ten constitute around a fifth of the sample.

The rearrangement joined TRBV5-1 to TRBJ1-3; the D gene is perhaps TRBD1, from 5 matching bases. The receptor's source is a man aged 18-30 years who had mild COVID-19 (a few samples of this study predate the infection). The sample titles of this study are shuffled in the database, so cell type and time point are left out; the donor was told from shared clones. The sample consisted of PBMCs or a T cell subset sorted from them (not recorded which). In nucleotides, the sequence is TGCGCCAGCAGCGGAGGGACCTCTGGAAACACCATATATTTT. This sequence encodes CASSGGTSGNTIYF.